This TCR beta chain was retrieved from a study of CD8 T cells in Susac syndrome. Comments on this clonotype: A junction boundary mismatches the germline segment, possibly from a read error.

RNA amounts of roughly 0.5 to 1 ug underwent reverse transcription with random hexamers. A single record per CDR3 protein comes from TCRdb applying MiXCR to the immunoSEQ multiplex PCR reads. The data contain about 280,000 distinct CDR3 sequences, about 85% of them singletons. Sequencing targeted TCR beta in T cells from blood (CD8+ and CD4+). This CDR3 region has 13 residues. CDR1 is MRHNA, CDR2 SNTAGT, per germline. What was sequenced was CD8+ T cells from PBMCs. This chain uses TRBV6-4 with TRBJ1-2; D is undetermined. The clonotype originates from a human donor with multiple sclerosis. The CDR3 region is CASKRNSAGMLAF. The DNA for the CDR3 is TGTGCCAGCAAGAGGAACAGCGCGGGGATGCTCGCCTTC.